Only a few counts were recorded for the clone carrying this TCR beta chain. Its antigen is not known. The genes and germline here are from mouse. The read gets to within 1 residue of the CDR3 end, and the germline J gene fills in the rest. This CDR3 spans 13 amino acids. Germline CDR1 reads SGHND; CDR2 reads FRSKSL. V lost 7 bases, J lost 4 bases, and 5 bases stayed unmatched. The data stem from a study of tissue T cells after allogeneic stem cell transplantation. Overall study results and limits: This small cohort was clinically heterogeneous, and sampling depth was a limitation. Across patients, clones rarely overlapped, yet motif clusters were shared tissue-specifically.

Data came from immunoSEQ multiplex PCR; TCRdb stores just in-frame clones and leaves some out. The sample holds thousands of clones, 40% to 60% seen once. The time point: mouse harvest day 14 after allogeneic transplant. Each mouse received 10^7 T-cell-depleted marrow cells plus 10^6 splenic CD5+ T cells by tail vein. Tissues came from B6→BALB/c major-mismatch GVHD mice at day 7 or 14. Source material: gut tissue. The source of this sequence is a female BALB/c mouse given C57BL/6 T cells with graft-versus-host disease after an allogeneic hematopoietic cell transplant. The chain is built from TRBV15 and TRBJ1-1, with TRBD1 matching 8 bases. The CDR3 bases that were read are TGTGCCAGCAAACAGGGGGGGGGCACAGAAGTCTTC. This translates into CASKQGGGTEVF. The entire CDR3 protein reads CASKQGGGTEVFF.